Listed here are 22 T cell receptor beta chains from one sample, sequenced in a study of neurological immune-mediated disorders (dated 2019 in TCRdb). Library generation was performed with 5' RACE. Sequencer: Illumina HiSeq 2500. In-frame beta chains were kept once TCRdb had trimmed the public reads at Q25 with fastp and called clones with MiXCR. Rows with a matching CDR3 protein are joined into one entry that keeps the most common DNA and genes. For this sample there are tens of thousands of distinct CDR3 sequences; roughly 11% appear just once. Together, the top ten hold about 1.7% of the sample. Sequencing was performed on PBMCs. These receptors originate from a man aged 60 to 69 in good health.

Worth noting for this clonotype: At one end the junction does not follow the germline gene, possibly because of a read error. The genes are TRBV12-3 or TRBV12-4 and TRBJ1-2; TRBD1 is a possible D gene (5 bases). This CDR3 is 14 amino acids long. Here the CDR3 reads CASRGRWTAYGCTF. CDR3 sequence (DNA): TGTGCCAGCAGGGGACGGTGGACCGCCTATGGCTGCACCTTT.

The table lists this clonotype with many counts. CDR3 region: CASSLSLAGVGTDTQYF. The CDR3 DNA follows: TGTGCCAGCAGTTTATCGTTAGCGGGGGTCGGCACAGATACGCAGTATTTT. The chain uses TRBV27 and TRBJ2-3, with 9 bases that match TRBD2. J was trimmed by 1 base and V by 0 bases; bases with no gene match: 5. The CDR3 is made up of 17 amino acids. Germline V gene data show CDR1 as MNHEY and CDR2 as SMNVEV (reference sequence).

This clonotype has a count of ten or more. V is TRBV4-3 and J is TRBJ2-3, with D possibly TRBD2 on 5 matching bases. Per the germline V gene, CDR1 is LGHNA and CDR2 is YSLEER. The CDR3 runs to 13 residues. The V end lost 4 bases, the J end lost 8 bases, and 13 bases lay between the germline ends. CDR3: CASSPHREGTQYF. In DNA form, the CDR3 reads TGCGCCAGCAGCCCCCATAGAGAGGGTACGCAGTATTTT.

The V and J genes are TRBV6-5 and TRBJ2-3; TRBD1 might be the D (6 bases). The length of the CDR3 is 15 residues. Per the germline V gene, CDR1 is MNHEY and CDR2 is SVGAGI. V was shortened by 5 bases and J by 3 bases, with 15 bases between the two germline ends. CDR3 in amino acids: CASSQLRGETDTQYF. CDR3 DNA sequence: TGTGCCAGCAGTCAACTCAGGGGAGAGACAGATACGCAGTATTTT.

This clonotype showed up many times. The chain employs TRBV5-1 and TRBJ1-3; no firm D call. The CDR3 runs 15 residues. Trimming removed 0 bases from V and 2 bases from J, with 9 bases in between. The germline V gene encodes CDR1 SGHRS and CDR2 YFSETQ. In DNA form, the CDR3 reads TGCGCCAGCAGCTTGGCCCGGGCGGCTGGAAACACCATATATTTT. Its translation: CASSLARAAGNTIYF.

This clonotype was counted ten times or more. The chain combines TRBV7-2 with TRBJ2-1, with D maybe TRBD1 (6 bases). The V end lost 3 bases, the J end lost 8 bases, and 17 bases lay between the germline ends. CDR3 length equals 15 residues. The germline V gene encodes CDR1 SGHTA and CDR2 FQGNSA. CDR3: CASSLLQGSWDEQFF. CDR3 nucleotides: TGTGCCAGCAGCTTGCTACAGGGTTCTTGGGATGAGCAGTTCTTC.

This clonotype was seen many times. The rearrangement uses TRBV7-2 and TRBJ1-2, with no clear D. V gave up 4 bases and J gave up 3 bases, with 9 bases separating them. The germline V gene encodes CDR1 SGHTA and CDR2 FQGNSA. The CDR3 spans 13 residues. The CDR3 is CASSSDGYYGYTF. CDR3 coding DNA: TGTGCCAGCAGCTCCGACGGATACTATGGCTACACCTTC.

This clonotype was seen many times. The chain recombines TRBV7-2 with TRBJ2-1; TRBD1 agrees at 7 bases. V dropped 3 bases and J dropped 2; count of bases not matched to a gene: 7. Germline values: CDR1 SGHTA, CDR2 FQGNSA. CDR3 size: 16 residues. The CDR3 region has the DNA TGTGCCAGCAGCTTTATCGACAGGGCGGCCTACAATGAGCAGTTCTTC. Its translation is CASSFIDRAAYNEQFF.

This clonotype was found many times. This sequence joins TRBV7-8 and TRBJ1-6, with D possibly being TRBD1 (6 bases). Germline lookup yields CDR1 SGHVS and CDR2 FQNEAQ. V was trimmed by 5 bases and J by 9 bases, leaving 14 bases between them. The CDR3 is 14 residues long. DNA for the CDR3: TGTGCCAGCAGCCTAGGGGGGCATGGTTCACCCCTCCACTTT. Encoded protein: CASSLGGHGSPLHF.

This clonotype appeared many times. The chain couples TRBV20-1 to TRBJ1-5, with unresolved D. Germline loops: CDR1 DFQATT, CDR2 SNEGSKA (reference sequence). Deletions cut 6 bases from V and 1 base from J, with 16 bases between. The CDR3 has 15 residues. The CDR3 region has the DNA TGCAGTGCCAGGCTGGGTTCGAGGAGCAATCAGCCCCAGCATTTT. Amino acid sequence: CSARLGSRSNQPQHF.

This clonotype was counted at least ten times. This chain connects TRBV15 to TRBJ2-7; 9 bases line up with TRBD2. Germline lookup yields CDR1 LNHNV and CDR2 YYDKDF (reference sequence). Trimming removed 5 bases from V and 1 base from J; junction bases left unmatched: 3. This CDR3 has 14 amino acids. The CDR3 region is CATSVAGVSYEQYF. CDR3 nucleotide sequence: TGTGCCACCAGCGTAGCGGGGGTATCCTACGAGCAGTACTTC.

As for this clonotype: A much larger clone differs from this one at a single base, so this may be a read error. The chain combines TRBV5-1 with TRBJ1-5; D not certain. The V gene's germline CDR1 is SGHRS and CDR2 YFSETQ. The CDR3 is 15 amino acids. Here the CDR3 DNA reads TGCGCCAACAGCATTGGAACCCATAGCAATCAGCCCCAGCATTTT. Translating gives CANSIGTHSNQPQHF.

This clonotype was seen repeatedly, ten times or more. V is TRBV7-2 and J is TRBJ2-3; TRBD1 or TRBD2 may be the D gene (6 bases each). V was trimmed by 7 bases and J by 1 base, leaving 27 bases between them. The CDR3 covers 19 residues. Per germline, CDR1 SGHTA and CDR2 FQGNSA. CDR3 residues: CASTLPGGQAWRGTDTQYF. The CDR3 DNA reads as TGTGCCAGCACCCTACCTGGGGGGCAGGCCTGGAGAGGCACAGATACGCAGTATTTT.

There are many counts of this clonotype. The rearrangement links TRBV15 to TRBJ2-5; tentative D call: TRBD2 (5 bases). Trimming stripped 0 bases from V and 1 base from J, with 9 bases between. Germline V gene sequence: CDR1 LNHNV, CDR2 YYDKDF (reference sequence). This CDR3 is 15 amino acids long. The CDR3 reads CATSREAAAQETQYF. The DNA for the CDR3 is TGTGCCACCAGCAGAGAGGCAGCGGCCCAAGAGACCCAGTACTTC. Complete variable domain (other parts from reference TRBV15 and TRBJ2-5): DAMVIQNPRYQVTQFGKPVTLSCSQTLNHNVMYWYQQKSSQAPKLLFHYYDKDFNNEADTPDNFQSRRPNTSFCFLDIRSPGLGDTAMYLCATSREAAAQETQYFGPGTRLLVL.

At least ten counts were recorded for this clonotype. The chain joins TRBV6-5 to TRBJ2-6; 10 nucleotides line up with TRBD1. V dropped 7 bases and J dropped 0; count of bases not matched to a gene: 6. Germline V lookup: CDR1 MNHEY, CDR2 SVGAGI. The CDR3 contains 17 residues. CDR3 sequence: CASTRQGANSGANVLTF. In DNA, the CDR3 is TGTGCCAGCACCCGACAGGGGGCGAACTCTGGGGCCAACGTCCTGACTTTC.

This clonotype was picked up many times. The chain uses TRBV5-5 and TRBJ1-6; D may be TRBD1 (5 bases). Germline loops: CDR1 SGHKS, CDR2 YYEKEE (reference sequence). Deletions cut 3 bases from V and 9 bases from J, with 13 bases between. The CDR3 has 14 amino acids. CDR3 amino acids: CASSSTRESSPLHF. CDR3 coding DNA: TGTGCCAGCAGCTCAACCAGGGAAAGTTCACCCCTCCACTTT.

This clonotype was found many times. This chain connects TRBV5-1 to TRBJ2-1, with 11 bases identical to TRBD2. This CDR3 has 17 residues. CDR1 and CDR2 from the germline V gene are SGHRS and YFSETQ. Trimming at V came to 1 base and at J to 6 bases, leaving 9 bases not matched to a gene. The CDR3: CASSLHGSGGAGNEQFF. The CDR3, as DNA: TGCGCCAGCAGCTTGCATGGTAGCGGGGGGGCCGGCAATGAGCAGTTCTTC.

This clonotype showed up many times. Being one base from a much bigger clone, this may be a read error. V usage is TRBV7-8 and J usage is TRBJ1-1, with 8 bases that match TRBD1. CDR1 and CDR2 from the germline V gene are SGHVS and FQNEAQ. The CDR3 runs to 15 residues. The CDR3 sequence: CANSLVGQGNTEAFF. The CDR3 DNA sequence: TGTGCCAACAGCTTAGTAGGACAGGGGAACACTGAAGCTTTCTTT. Full variable domain (outside the CDR3, taken from reference TRBV7-8 and TRBJ1-1): GAGVSQSPRYKVAKRGQDVALRCDPISGHVSLFWYQQALGQGPEFLTYFQNEAQLDKSGLPSDRFFAERPEGSVSTLKIQRTQQEDSAVYLCANSLVGQGNTEAFFGQGTRLTVV.

This clonotype appeared a few times. This sequence joins TRBV7-2 and TRBJ2-5; 7 bases are a match to TRBD2. Trimming removed 4 bases from V and 2 bases from J; junction bases left unmatched: 13. The CDR3 consists of 17 residues. From germline, CDR1 is SGHTA and CDR2 FQGNSA. CDR3 sequence (DNA): TGTGCCAGCAGCTGGGGGGGAATCGGGACTCTTCAAGAGACCCAGTACTTC. Protein: CASSWGGIGTLQETQYF.

The rearrangement links TRBV20-1 to TRBJ2-5; no reliable D call. The germline V and J ends were trimmed by 0 bases and 2 bases, with 10 bases remaining between them. This CDR3 contains 14 residues. CDR1 is DFQATT and CDR2 is SNEGSKA in the germline V gene (reference sequence). The DNA for the CDR3 is TGCAGTGCTAGAGAGGCGGCTCAACAAGAGACCCAGTACTTC. It yields the protein CSAREAAQQETQYF.

This clonotype has a handful of counts. It may be a read error: a sequence one base away is much more abundant. The chain is built from TRBV4-2 and TRBJ1-5; D not resolved. The germline V gene has CDR1 LGHNA and CDR2 YNFKEQ. The CDR3 contains 15 residues. The DNA of the CDR3 is TGTGCCAGCAGCAAAGATGGGGATAGCAATCAGCCCCAGCATTTT. Translation gives CASSKDGDSNQPQHF.

This clonotype was seen at least ten times. The chain couples TRBV11-2 to TRBJ1-1; D might be TRBD1 (5 bases). This CDR3 comprises 16 residues. CDR1 is SGHAT and CDR2 is FQNNGV in the germline V gene. V dropped 6 bases and J dropped 2 bases, with 19 bases sitting between them. CDR3 amino acids: CASRSFGAGSNTEAFF. Written as DNA, the CDR3 is TGTGCCAGCAGGTCTTTCGGGGCTGGCTCCAACACTGAAGCTTTCTTT.